Detailed here is one TCR beta chain. Its antigen is not yet known. A junction end diverges from the germline sequence, so it may reflect a read error. The immunoSEQ Assay, a bias-controlled multiplex PCR, was used to amplify TCRbeta CDR3 regions from genomic DNA. As for the original processing: The number of nucleated cells in each sample was estimated from the amplification of reference gene primers within the assay. To quantify the absolute abundance of each unique TCRbeta CDR3 rearrangement, sequence reads were collapsed and filtered. For each sample, productive Simpson clonality was calculated as the square root of Simpson's diversity index across productive rearrangements. What TCRdb holds here is the immuneACCESS table cut down to in-frame rearrangements. Part of the clones is not present; checked against another copy, under half of the missing clones reflect an unresolved V gene, and the others are unexplained. V, J and clone size are taken as reported in that table, and D and trimming were inferred from the DNA itself. This sample gives tens of thousands of clones in total; roughly 90% of them show up just once. Clones ranked in the top ten supply 13% to 15% of the sample.

These data belong to a study of blood T cell repertoires in COVID-19 (dated by TCRdb to 2020 to 2021). Study-level background: Samples covering the acute and convalescent phases of COVID-19 were provided by collaborators in the United States, Italy and Spain. The material from the prospective study consisted of cDNA or gDNA derived from T cells, B-cell-depleted T cells, or PBMCs. Deeply sampled blood TCRbeta repertoires from subjects exposed to, actively infected with, or recovered from COVID-19 were included in the dataset. A freely available public database, intended as a resource for researchers studying the immune response to SARS-CoV-2, is where the repertoires were released. The samples were drawn from the first 160 participants of the ongoing ImmuneRACE study and from over 950 subjects provided by 6 global collaborators. Nearly every sample came with metadata listing a de-identified subject ID, COVID-19 status, age in years and sex. HLA class I and class II types, where available, came from metadata supplied by the sample provider rather than from assay-based typing. General study outcomes and caveats: The quantity of clinical and demographic metadata differed by source and by participant and was supplied without curation.

Whole blood was collected in K2EDTA tubes by collaborating institutions according to the institutions' own protocols. For TCRbeta analysis, collaborators shipped samples in one of three forms: frozen whole blood, isolated PBMCs, or DNA extracted from either of those sample types. The CDR3 runs 16 residues from the cysteine to the phenylalanine. CDR3 DNA is the only sequence kept; it has 48 bases, read in frame from the first base. In the germline V gene (reference sequence), CDR1 corresponds to SSHAT and CDR2 to FNYEAQ. The rearranged segments are TRBV7-7 and TRBJ2-5, with 14 bases matching TRBD2. This receptor was taken from a human donor with active COVID-19. The donor label of this sample is uncertain. The source material was peripheral blood. DNA sequence: TGTGCTAGCAGCTCCGGACTAGCGGGGGGACAAGAGACCCAGTACTTC. Protein translation: CASSSGLAGGQETQYF.